This T cell receptor (beta chain) was identified in a study of Ad26.COV2.S vaccination and SARS-CoV-2 variants. Study background: Dosing was one shot or two shots 56 days apart. Study results and caveats: The TCR breadth and depth analyses may have understated or missed part of the total T cell responses. Reported findings describe substantial breadth in spike-specific CD8+ and CD4+ T cell responses following vaccination.

The assay was immunoSEQ multiplex PCR, and TCRdb's table has in-frame clones only and misses some. Of more than 300,000 clones detected, approximately 90% appear once; the ten largest clones hold 6.4%. On this clone itself: What it binds is unknown.

Indicated treatment: some 20 received Ad26.COV2.S at low or high dose, single or two shots; roughly five received placebo; per-sample allocation not given. The samples date from day 63 after the first vaccine or placebo injection. The CDR3 is 15 residues long. After removal of 3 bases from V and 4 bases from J, the junction contained 9 bases not matched to a gene. Germline lookup yields CDR1 SGHRS and CDR2 YFSETQ. This receptor was taken from a person between 18 and 65 years old who received the Ad26.COV2.S COVID-19 vaccine or a placebo. Here the sequenced sample was peripheral blood, taken in a trial of Ad26.COV2.S vaccine versus placebo. The chain recombines TRBV5-1 with TRBJ1-1; 7 bases map to TRBD1. In nucleotides, the CDR3 is TGCGCCAGCAGCTCTAGTCCCACAGGGGTCACTGAAGCTTTCTTT. Translated: CASSSSPTGVTEAFF.